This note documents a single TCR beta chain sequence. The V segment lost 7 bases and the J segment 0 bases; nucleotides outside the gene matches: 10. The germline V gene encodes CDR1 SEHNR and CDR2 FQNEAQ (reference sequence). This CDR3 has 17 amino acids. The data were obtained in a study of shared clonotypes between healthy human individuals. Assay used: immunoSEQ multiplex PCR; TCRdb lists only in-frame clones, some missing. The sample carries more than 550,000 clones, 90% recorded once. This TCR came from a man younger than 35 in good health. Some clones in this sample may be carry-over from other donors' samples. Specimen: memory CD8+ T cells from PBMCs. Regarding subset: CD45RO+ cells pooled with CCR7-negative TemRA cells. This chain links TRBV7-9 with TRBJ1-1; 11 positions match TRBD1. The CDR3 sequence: CASTTGQGAALNTEAFF. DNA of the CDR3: TGTGCCAGCACCACCGGACAGGGGGCCGCCTTGAACACTGAAGCTTTCTTT. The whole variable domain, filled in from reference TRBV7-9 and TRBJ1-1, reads DTGVSQNPRHKITKRGQNVTFRCDPISEHNRLYWYRQTLGQGPEFLTYFQNEAQLEKSRLLSDRFSAERPKGSFSTLEIQRTEQGDSAMYLCASTTGQGAALNTEAFFGQGTRLTVV.